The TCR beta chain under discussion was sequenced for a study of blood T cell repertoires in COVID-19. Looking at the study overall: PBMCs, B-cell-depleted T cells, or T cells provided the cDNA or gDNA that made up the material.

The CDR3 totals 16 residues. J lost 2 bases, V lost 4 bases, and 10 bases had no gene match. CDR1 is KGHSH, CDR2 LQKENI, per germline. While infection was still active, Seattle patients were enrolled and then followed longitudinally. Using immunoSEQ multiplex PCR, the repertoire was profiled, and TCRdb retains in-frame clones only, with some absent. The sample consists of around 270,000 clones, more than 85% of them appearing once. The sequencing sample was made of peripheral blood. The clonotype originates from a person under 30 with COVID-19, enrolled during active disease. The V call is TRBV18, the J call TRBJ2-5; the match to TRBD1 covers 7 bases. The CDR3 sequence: CASSQVRQGSQETQYF. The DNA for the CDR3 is TGTGCCAGCTCACAAGTCAGACAGGGATCACAAGAGACCCAGTACTTC.